This TCR beta chain was identified in a study of T cell repertoires in cytomegalovirus infection. Study at large: In public TCR beta signatures, there were indications of both CMV infection and matching HLA type.

Study-wide results and caveats: Cumulative public TCR beta family frequency identified CMV carriers with the relevant HLA. Dominant in the ex vivo response were TCR beta clonotypes restricted by HLA-C and specific for CMV.

Each CDR3 protein gets one entry after TCRdb re-called the reads with MiXCR. This table holds almost 550,000 distinct CDR3 sequences, about 17% found once. Ten or more counts support this clonotype. Its cognate antigen is unknown. Sequenced input: CD8+ T cells from PBMCs. The TCR comes from a human donor in good health (CMV status not recorded). Some clones in this sample may be carry-over from other donors' samples.

The CDR3 here is CASSFGQVHQETQYF. The CDR3 DNA reads TGTGCCAGCAGTTTCGGACAGGTCCACCAAGAGACCCAGTACTTC. The rearrangement links TRBV28 to TRBJ2-5; 7 bases are shared with TRBD1. This CDR3 spans 15 amino acids. CDR1 and CDR2 (germline): MDHEN, SYDVKM. J gave up 0 bases and V 3 bases, and 4 bases lay outside the gene matches.